A selection of T cell receptor beta chains follows, all from one sample in a study of cytomegalovirus exposure and HLA in healthy donors. Sequencing was performed with immunoSEQ multiplex PCR; in TCRdb, only in-frame clones are kept and a portion is missing. The sample comprises over 150,000 clones, roughly four fifths of which are singletons, and about 10% rests with the top ten. The material sequenced was PBMCs. The receptors shown here come from a man over 45 in good health and CMV-seropositive. Each CDR3 is given with its conserved first and last residue. D genes are given only for firm matches. Rows may omit the clone size; those that give it use once, few, many or a size class.

v_call	d_call	clone_size	j_call	cdr3_aa	cdr3_nt
TRBV27	TRBD1	.	TRBJ2-1	CASSPGQTVREQFF	TGTGCCAGCAGTCCGGGACAGACCGTACGGGAGCAGTTCTTC
TRBV11-1	.	.	TRBJ2-5	CASRAGTVQERQYF	TGTGCCTCCAGGGCGGGAACGGTACAAGAGAGACAGTACTTC
TRBV5-7	.	.	TRBJ2-7	CASSWSPGVSYEQYF	TGTGCCAGCAGCTGGTCCCCAGGGGTCTCCTACGAGCAGTACTTC
TRBV30	.	.	TRBJ2-6	CAWSLGHSGANVLTF	TGTGCCTGGAGTCTGGGGCACTCTGGGGCCAACGTCCTGACTTTC
TRBV6-1	TRBD2	.	TRBJ2-7	CASSDGLAGAGEQYF	TGTGCCAGCAGTGATGGACTAGCGGGAGCTGGCGAGCAGTACTTC
TRBV28	.	.	TRBJ1-1	CASSFPAVSEAFF	TGTGCCAGCAGTTTTCCCGCAGTTTCAGAAGCTTTCTTT
TRBV5-4	TRBD2	.	TRBJ2-2	CASSFTAGNTGELFF	TGTGCCAGCAGCTTTACAGCGGGAAACACCGGGGAGCTGTTTTTT
TRBV10-2	TRBD1	.	TRBJ1-1	CASMQGVGTEAFF	TGCGCCAGCATGCAGGGGGTGGGCACTGAAGCTTTCTTT
TRBV9	.	few	TRBJ2-7	CASSVALGAGAYEQYF	TGTGCCAGCAGCGTAGCCCTAGGGGCAGGGGCCTACGAGCAGTACTTC
TRBV11-2	.	once	TRBJ2-7	CASSHTGHEQYF	TGTGCCAGCAGCCACACAGGGCACGAGCAGTACTTC
TRBV7-9	.	.	TRBJ2-5	CASSNIRTGEETQYF	TGTGCCAGCAGCAATATTCGGACGGGAGAAGAGACCCAGTACTTC
TRBV7-2	TRBD2	.	TRBJ2-4	CASSRGLAGSIQYF	TGTGCCAGCAGCCGGGGACTAGCTGGGAGCATTCAGTACTTC
TRBV9	TRBD1	.	TRBJ2-7	CASSPGQHSYEQYF	TGTGCCAGCAGCCCGGGACAGCACTCCTACGAGCAGTACTTC
TRBV11-3	TRBD2	.	TRBJ2-3	CASSTSIGGATTDTQYF	TGTGCCAGCAGTACCTCGATCGGGGGGGCCACGACAGATACGCAGTATTTT
TRBV9	.	.	TRBJ2-1	CASSVGEANEQFF	TGTGCCAGCAGCGTAGGAGAGGCGAATGAGCAGTTCTTC
TRBV7-2	TRBD1	few	TRBJ1-6	CASSKGTERNSPLHF	TGTGCCAGCAGCAAAGGGACAGAAAGGAATTCACCCCTCCACTTT
TRBV7-6	.	.	TRBJ2-2	CALRIGGELFF	TGTGCCCTCCGCATCGGCGGGGAGCTGTTTTTT
TRBV5-5	.	.	TRBJ1-5	CASSLRPTNQPQHF	TGTGCCAGCAGCTTGAGGCCGACAAATCAGCCCCAGCATTTT
TRBV10-2	.	.	TRBJ1-5	CASSESGHRNQPQHF	TGCGCCAGCAGTGAGTCGGGACACCGCAATCAGCCCCAGCATTTT
TRBV6-1	TRBD1	.	TRBJ2-3	CASDRVRADTQYF	TGTGCCAGTGACAGGGTTAGGGCAGATACGCAGTATTTT
TRBV2	.	.	TRBJ1-4	CASTRGLNEKLFF	TGTGCCAGCACCCGAGGGCTTAATGAAAAACTGTTTTTT
TRBV5-4	TRBD2	.	TRBJ2-3	CASSLFSGRARGPDTQYF	TGTGCCAGCAGCTTATTTAGCGGGAGGGCCAGGGGGCCAGATACGCAGTATTTT
TRBV4-3	.	.	TRBJ1-4	CASSQGARVPEKLFF	TGCGCCAGCAGCCAAGGGGCCAGAGTGCCTGAAAAACTGTTTTTT
TRBV28	TRBD1	few	TRBJ1-1	CASRKQGAKTEAFF	TGTGCCAGCAGGAAACAGGGGGCGAAAACTGAAGCTTTCTTT
TRBV28	TRBD1	.	TRBJ1-5	CASSLLGGQDNQPQHF	TGTGCCAGCAGTTTATTGGGGGGACAGGATAATCAGCCCCAGCATTTT
TRBV6-1	.	.	TRBJ1-2	CASRALAEANYGYTF	TGTGCCAGCAGGGCCCTAGCCGAAGCTAACTATGGCTACACCTTC
TRBV5-1	.	.	TRBJ2-7	CASGRTGDYEQYF	TGCGCCAGCGGGCGGACGGGGGACTACGAGCAGTACTTC
TRBV27	TRBD1	.	TRBJ1-1	CASSPGTGATEAFF	TGTGCCAGCAGTCCCGGGACAGGGGCCACTGAAGCTTTCTTT
TRBV4-1	TRBD2	.	TRBJ2-1	CASSQDPTSGSGYNEQFF	TGCGCCAGCAGCCAAGACCCGACTAGCGGGAGTGGCTACAATGAGCAGTTCTTC
TRBV9	.	.	TRBJ2-1	CASSVLLSYNEQFF	TGTGCCAGCAGCGTACTTCTCTCCTACAATGAGCAGTTCTTC
TRBV29-1	TRBD2	.	TRBJ2-5	CSVGLAGGPFQETQYF	TGCAGCGTAGGACTAGCGGGAGGGCCCTTTCAAGAGACCCAGTACTTC
TRBV9	TRBD2	.	TRBJ2-1	CASSGGGIGTGEQFF	TGTGCCAGCAGCGGGGGGGGAATCGGGACCGGTGAGCAGTTCTTC
TRBV29-1	TRBD2	.	TRBJ2-7	CSVGGTSGLLHTWEQYF	TGCAGCGTTGGAGGGACTAGCGGTTTACTCCATACTTGGGAGCAGTACTTC
TRBV5-8	.	.	TRBJ1-2	CASSPSEGYWRGYTF	TGTGCCAGCAGCCCCTCGGAGGGATATTGGCGTGGCTACACCTTC
TRBV29-1	.	.	TRBJ2-7	CSVATSTYEQYF	TGCAGCGTTGCGACAAGCACCTACGAGCAGTACTTC
TRBV14	.	.	TRBJ1-6	CASSSGLALHF	TGTGCCAGCAGCTCGGGACTGGCCCTCCACTTT
TRBV2	.	.	TRBJ2-5	CASRWSGYQETQYF	TGTGCCAGTAGGTGGAGCGGTTACCAAGAGACCCAGTACTTC
TRBV5-1	.	.	TRBJ2-1	CASTRRGASTYNEQFF	TGCGCCAGCACCCGGCGTGGGGCGTCGACATACAATGAGCAGTTCTTC
TRBV29-1	.	.	TRBJ2-2	CSVDPANTGELFF	TGCAGCGTTGATCCCGCGAACACCGGGGAGCTGTTTTTT
TRBV5-1	.	.	TRBJ2-7	CASSLLLPGDEQYF	TGCGCCAGCAGCCTACTTTTGCCCGGGGACGAGCAGTACTTC
TRBV7-2	.	.	TRBJ2-5	CASSVASGPADYF	TGTGCCAGCAGCGTAGCCTCCGGGCCAGCGGACTACTTC
TRBV28	TRBD2	.	TRBJ2-7	CASSHPGGAYEQYF	TGTGCCAGCAGTCACCCGGGGGGAGCCTACGAGCAGTACTTC
TRBV2	TRBD2	.	TRBJ2-1	CASSQDTTSGRGEQFF	TGTGCCAGCAGTCAAGATACAACTAGCGGGAGGGGCGAGCAGTTCTTC
TRBV23-1	.	.	TRBJ1-5	CASSQSYGDHQPQHF	TGCGCCAGCAGTCAATCTTACGGGGATCATCAGCCCCAGCATTTT
TRBV28	.	few	TRBJ1-2	CASSLASEIYGYTF	TGTGCCAGCAGTTTAGCCAGCGAGATCTATGGCTACACCTTC
TRBV19	TRBD2	.	TRBJ2-1	CASEKTSAYNEQFF	TGTGCCAGCGAGAAGACTAGCGCTTACAATGAGCAGTTCTTC
TRBV6-5	TRBD2	once	TRBJ2-5	CATKPGGETQYF	TGTGCCACGAAACCGGGGGGTGAGACCCAGTACTTC
TRBV28	TRBD2	.	TRBJ2-2	CASSLFSGINTGELFF	TGTGCCAGCAGTTTGTTTAGCGGGATTAACACCGGGGAGCTGTTTTTT
TRBV4-3	TRBD1	.	TRBJ2-7	CASSQGDRGYYEQYF	TGCGCCAGCAGCCAAGGGGACAGGGGGTACTACGAGCAGTACTTC
TRBV5-5	.	.	TRBJ1-2	CASSSTSGDGGYTF	TGTGCCAGCAGCTCCACCTCAGGGGACGGTGGCTACACCTTC
TRBV4-1	TRBD1	.	TRBJ2-1	CASSSGQGGEQFF	TGCGCCAGCAGCTCGGGACAGGGTGGAGAGCAGTTCTTC
TRBV28	.	few	TRBJ1-5	CASSLYVRGQPQHF	TGTGCCAGCAGTTTATACGTCAGGGGTCAGCCCCAGCATTTT
TRBV5-1	TRBD2	.	TRBJ2-1	CASPSHSGSSYNEQFF	TGCGCCAGCCCCAGTCATAGCGGGAGCTCCTACAATGAGCAGTTCTTC
TRBV18	.	.	TRBJ2-5	CASSTSPAEQAQYF	TGTGCCAGCTCCACTTCTCCAGCGGAGCAGGCCCAGTACTTC